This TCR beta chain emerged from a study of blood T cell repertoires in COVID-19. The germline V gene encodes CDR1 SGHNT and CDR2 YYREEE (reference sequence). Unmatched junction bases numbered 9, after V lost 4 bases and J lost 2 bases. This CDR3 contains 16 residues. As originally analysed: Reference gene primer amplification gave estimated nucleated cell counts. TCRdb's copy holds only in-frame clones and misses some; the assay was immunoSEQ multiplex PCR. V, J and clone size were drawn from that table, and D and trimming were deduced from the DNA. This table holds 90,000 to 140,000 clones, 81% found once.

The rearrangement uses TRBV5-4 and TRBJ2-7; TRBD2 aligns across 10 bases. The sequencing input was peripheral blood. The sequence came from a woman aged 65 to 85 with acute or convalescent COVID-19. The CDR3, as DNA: TGTGCCAGCAGCCGAGCAAGGACTAGCGGAACCTACGAGCAGTACTTC. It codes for CASSRARTSGTYEQYF.